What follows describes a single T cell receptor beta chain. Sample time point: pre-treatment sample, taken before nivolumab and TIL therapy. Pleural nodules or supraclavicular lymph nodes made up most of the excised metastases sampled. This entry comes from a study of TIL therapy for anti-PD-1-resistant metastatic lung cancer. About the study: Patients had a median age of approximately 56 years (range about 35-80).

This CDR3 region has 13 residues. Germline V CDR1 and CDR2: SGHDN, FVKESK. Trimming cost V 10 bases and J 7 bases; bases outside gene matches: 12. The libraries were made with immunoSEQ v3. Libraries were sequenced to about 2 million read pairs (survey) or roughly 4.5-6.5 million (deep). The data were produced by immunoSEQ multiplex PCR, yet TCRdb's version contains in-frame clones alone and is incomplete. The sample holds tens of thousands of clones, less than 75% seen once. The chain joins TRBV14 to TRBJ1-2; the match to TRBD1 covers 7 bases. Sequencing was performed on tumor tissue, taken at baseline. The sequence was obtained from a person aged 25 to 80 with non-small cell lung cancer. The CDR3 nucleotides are TGTGCCACCACGGACTACCAGGGGGGTGGCTACACCTTC. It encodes CATTDYQGGGYTF.